Each of the 5 T cell receptor beta chains below was sequenced from the same sample in a study of graft-versus-host responses after intestinal transplantation. Method: immunoSEQ multiplex PCR; TCRdb's copy keeps in-frame clones and lacks some. The sample has fewer than 10,000 clones, 55% to 75% seen once. Processing of graft tissue released intraepithelial and lamina propria lymphocytes. This specimen consisted of ileum tissue, obtained around 460 days after transplant. Receptors were obtained from a human patient who received an intestinal transplant, so some T cells may come from the graft donor.

The chain is built from TRBV7-2 and TRBJ1-1; 10 bases fit TRBD1. V dropped 4 bases and J dropped 3; count of bases not matched to a gene: 8. Germline V gene sequence: CDR1 SGHTA, CDR2 FQGNSA. The CDR3 totals 16 residues. The DNA for the CDR3 is TGTGCCAGCAGCTACAGACCGGGACAGGGGCACACTGAAGCTTTCTTT. Its translation: CASSYRPGQGHTEAFF.

The chain uses TRBV14 and TRBJ2-4; TRBD1 matches at 7 bases. Unmatched junction bases numbered 3, after V lost 2 bases and J lost 8 bases. The CDR3 runs 13 residues. Looked up from germline, CDR1 is SGHDN and CDR2 is FVKESK. This CDR3 is CASSQTGAYIQYF. CDR3 coding DNA: TGTGCCAGCAGCCAAACAGGGGCGTACATTCAGTACTTC.

V is TRBV6-5 and J is TRBJ2-7, with 7 bases fitting TRBD1. The CDR3 is 15 residues long. The trim removed 5 bases at V and 7 bases at J, leaving 14 bases unmatched. Germline V CDR1 and CDR2: MNHEY, SVGAGI. The DNA for the CDR3 is TGTGCCAGCAGTCCATCTATAAGGGGGCAGGCAGAGCAGTACGTC. Protein: CASSPSIRGQAEQYV.

This rearrangement joins TRBV9 to TRBJ1-1; D unclear. CDR1 is SGDLS, CDR2 YYNGEE, per germline. This CDR3 has 14 amino acids. Trimming cost V 0 bases and J 2 bases, with 8 bases left between them. The DNA for the CDR3 is TGTGCCAGCAGCGTAGCTCCGCTCAACACTGAAGCTTTCTTT. Translating it yields CASSVAPLNTEAFF.

This sequence joins TRBV7-2 and TRBJ2-2, with D maybe TRBD1 (5 bases). Germline V gene data show CDR1 as SGHTA and CDR2 as FQGNSA. CDR3 length: 16 residues. V lost 1 base to trimming and J lost 5 bases, with 14 bases between them. The CDR3 DNA is TGTGCCAGCAGCTTAGTTGCAGGGTTTGTAACCGGGGAGCTGTTTTTT. Its protein product is CASSLVAGFVTGELFF.